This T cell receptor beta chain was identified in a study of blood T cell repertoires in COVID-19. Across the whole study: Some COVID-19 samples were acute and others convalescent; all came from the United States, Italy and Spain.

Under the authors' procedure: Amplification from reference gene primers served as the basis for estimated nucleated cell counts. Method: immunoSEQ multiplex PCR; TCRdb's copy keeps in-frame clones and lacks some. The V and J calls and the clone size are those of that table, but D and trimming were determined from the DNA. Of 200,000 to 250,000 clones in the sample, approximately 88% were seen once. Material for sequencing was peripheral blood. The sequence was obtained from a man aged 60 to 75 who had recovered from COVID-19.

The CDR3 DNA reads as TGTGCCACCCAGGGGGTTAAGGGTCAGCCCCAGCATTTT. Its protein is CATQGVKGQPQHF. The gene calls are TRBV2 and TRBJ1-5, with 7 bases lining up with TRBD1. With 10 bases clipped from V and 6 bases from J, the junction kept 9 bases outside the gene matches. The CDR3 covers 13 residues. Germline assignment: CDR1 SNHLY and CDR2 FYNNEI.